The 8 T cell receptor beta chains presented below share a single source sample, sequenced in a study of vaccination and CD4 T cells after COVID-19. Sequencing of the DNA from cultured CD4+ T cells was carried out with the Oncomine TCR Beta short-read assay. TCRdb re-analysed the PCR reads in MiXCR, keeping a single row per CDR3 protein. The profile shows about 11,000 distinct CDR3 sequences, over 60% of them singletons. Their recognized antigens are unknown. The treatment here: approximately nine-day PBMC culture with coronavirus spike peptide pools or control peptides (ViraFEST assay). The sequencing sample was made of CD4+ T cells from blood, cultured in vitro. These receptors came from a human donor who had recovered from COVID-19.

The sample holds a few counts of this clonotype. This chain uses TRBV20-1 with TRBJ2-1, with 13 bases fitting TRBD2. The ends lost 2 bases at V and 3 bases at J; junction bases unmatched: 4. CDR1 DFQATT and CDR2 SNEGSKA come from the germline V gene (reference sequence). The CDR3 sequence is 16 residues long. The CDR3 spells CSARTGLAGDYNEQFF. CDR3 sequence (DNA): TGCAGTGCTAGAACCGGACTAGCGGGAGACTACAATGAGCAGTTCTTC.

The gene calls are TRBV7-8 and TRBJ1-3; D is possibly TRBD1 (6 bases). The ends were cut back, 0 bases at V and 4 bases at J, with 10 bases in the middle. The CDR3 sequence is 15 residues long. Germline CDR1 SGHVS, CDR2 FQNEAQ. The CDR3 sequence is CASSLARGAGNTIYF. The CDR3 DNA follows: TGTGCCAGCAGCTTAGCGCGGGGGGCGGGAAACACCATATATTTT.

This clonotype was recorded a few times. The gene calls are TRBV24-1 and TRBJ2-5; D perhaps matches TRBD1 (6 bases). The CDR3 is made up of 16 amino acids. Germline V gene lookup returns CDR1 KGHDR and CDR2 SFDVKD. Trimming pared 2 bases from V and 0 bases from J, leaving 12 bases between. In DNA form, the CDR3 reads TGTGCCACCAGTGATTGGGGGCCGGGTTACCAAGAGACCCAGTACTTC. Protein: CATSDWGPGYQETQYF.

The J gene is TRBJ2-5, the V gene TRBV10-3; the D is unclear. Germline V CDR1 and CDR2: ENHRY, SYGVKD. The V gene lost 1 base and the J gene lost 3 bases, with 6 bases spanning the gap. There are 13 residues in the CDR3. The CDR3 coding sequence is TGTGCCATCAGTGAGTATACAGAAGAGACCCAGTACTTC. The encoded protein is CAISEYTEETQYF.

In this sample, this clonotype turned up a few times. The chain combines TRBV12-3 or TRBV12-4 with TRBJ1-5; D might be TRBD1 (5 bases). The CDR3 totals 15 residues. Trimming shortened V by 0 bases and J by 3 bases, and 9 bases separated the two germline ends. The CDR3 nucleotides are TGTGCCAGCAGTTTAGCGAAGACAGTCAATCAGCCCCAGCATTTT. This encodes CASSLAKTVNQPQHF.

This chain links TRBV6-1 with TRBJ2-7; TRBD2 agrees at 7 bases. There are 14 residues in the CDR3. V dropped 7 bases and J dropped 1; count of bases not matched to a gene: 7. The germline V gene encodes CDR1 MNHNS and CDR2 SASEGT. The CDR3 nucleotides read TGTGCCAGCAACTACGGGGGGAATTCCTACGAGCAGTACTTC. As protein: CASNYGGNSYEQYF.

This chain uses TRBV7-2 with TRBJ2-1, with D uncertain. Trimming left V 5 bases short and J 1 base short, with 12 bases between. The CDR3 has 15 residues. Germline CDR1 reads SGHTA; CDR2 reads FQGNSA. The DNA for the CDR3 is TGTGCCAGCAGCCTTACTGAGCGATCCTACAATGAGCAGTTCTTC. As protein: CASSLTERSYNEQFF.

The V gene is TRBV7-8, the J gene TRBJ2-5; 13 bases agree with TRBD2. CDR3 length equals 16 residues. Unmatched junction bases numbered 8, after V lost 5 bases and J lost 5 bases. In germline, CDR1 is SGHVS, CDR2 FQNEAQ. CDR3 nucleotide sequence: TGTGCCAGCAGCCTTGGACTAGCGGGAGTTCGCGAGACCCAGTACTTC. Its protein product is CASSLGLAGVRETQYF.